This T cell receptor (beta chain) emerged from a study of blood T cell repertoires in COVID-19. Study-wide context: T cells, B-cell-depleted T cells, or PBMCs supplied cDNA or gDNA.

This CDR3 contains 11 residues. Germline lookup yields CDR1 SGHAT and CDR2 FQNNGV. Between the trimmed V and J ends, which lost 0 bases and 11 bases, there was a span of 4 bases. TCRdb's copy holds only in-frame clones and misses some; the assay was immunoSEQ multiplex PCR. The sample includes more than 40,000 clones, approximately 85% of them seen just once. Sequencing was done on a sample of peripheral blood. This TCR came from a human donor in a cohort sampled during active COVID-19. The donor label of this sample is uncertain. The rearrangement links TRBV11-2 to TRBJ1-4, with D uncertain. The CDR3 coding sequence is TGTGCCAGCAGCTTAGAGCGGAAACTGTTTTTT. Encoded protein: CASSLERKLFF.